Following are 25 T cell receptor beta chains from one sample sequenced in a study of regulatory T cells in long-lasting Graves disease. The time point is: persistent/refractory GD, antithyroid drugs over 5 years with positive TRAb. From PBMCs, RNA was extracted and then used to make the TCR library. Both iRepertoire HTBI primers and Arm-PCR of CDR3 regions were used to build the TCR beta libraries. TCRdb used MiXCR to reprocess the multiplex PCR reads, holding one entry per CDR3 protein. This sample has hundreds of thousands of distinct CDR3 sequences, with 20% to 25% found just once. Sequences were derived from peripheral blood mononuclear cells (PBMCs), sampled when the disease was refractory, from a patient treated with antithyroid drugs. The receptors were gathered from a female donor with Graves disease.

The V call is TRBV12-3 or TRBV12-4, the J call TRBJ2-7, with D perhaps TRBD2 (5 bases). The V and J ends lost 6 bases and 5 bases respectively, with 17 bases between them. This CDR3 contains 14 residues. The CDR3 here is CASRWTSGGDEQYF. The DNA of the CDR3 is TGTGCCAGCAGATGGACTTCAGGAGGTGACGAGCAGTACTTC.

The V and J genes are TRBV29-1 and TRBJ1-1, with D unresolved. Deletions cut 2 bases from V and 1 base from J, with 8 bases between. The CDR3 contains 13 residues. The V gene's germline CDR1 is SQVTM and CDR2 ANQGSEA. This CDR3 reads CSVETVENTEAFF. In DNA form, the CDR3 reads TGCAGCGTTGAAACCGTGGAGAACACTGAAGCTTTCTTT. The full variable domain, in which reference TRBV29-1 and TRBJ1-1 provide the parts outside the CDR3, is SAVISQKPSRDICQRGTSLTIQCQVDSQVTMMFWYRQQPGQSLTLIATANQGSEATYESGFVIDKFPISRPNLTFSTLTVSNMSPEDSSIYLCSVETVENTEAFFGQGTRLTVV.

The J gene is TRBJ1-1, the V gene TRBV7-2; TRBD1 agrees at 8 bases. Germline CDR1 reads SGHTA; CDR2 reads FQGNSA. CDR3 length: 15 amino acids. After removal of 5 bases from V and 3 bases from J, the junction contained 8 bases not matched to a gene. This CDR3 reads CASSLRTGWDTEAFF. As DNA, the CDR3 is TGTGCCAGCAGCCTCCGGACAGGGTGGGACACTGAAGCTTTCTTT.

This clonotype was counted many times. The chain carries TRBV12-3 or TRBV12-4 and TRBJ1-2; D is undetermined. CDR3 length: 14 residues. The V and J ends lost 2 bases and 10 bases respectively, with 17 bases between them. CDR3 DNA: TGTGCCAGCAGTTTAAGTCGTAGGGCCCATGACTACACCTTC. The encoded protein is CASSLSRRAHDYTF.

This chain links TRBV29-1 with TRBJ1-1; D unclear. Germline V CDR1 and CDR2: SQVTM, ANQGSEA. There are 11 residues in the CDR3. V lost 5 bases to trimming and J lost 1 base, with 5 bases between them. The CDR3 sequence: CSVSANTEAFF. The CDR3 nucleotides are TGCAGCGTTTCAGCGAACACTGAAGCTTTCTTT.

Many counts were recorded for this clonotype. The chain combines TRBV28 with TRBJ2-7, with no clear D. Germline lookup yields CDR1 MDHEN and CDR2 SYDVKM. The CDR3 is made up of 14 amino acids. The V end lost 4 bases, the J end lost 2 bases, and 12 bases lay between the germline ends. CDR3 loop: CASSSRNSPYEQYF. DNA for the CDR3: TGTGCCAGCAGTTCTCGAAATTCTCCCTACGAGCAGTACTTC.

Ten or more counts support this clonotype. The chain employs TRBV7-3 and TRBJ1-1; 10 bases are a match to TRBD1. This CDR3 comprises 16 residues. CDR1 is SGHTA, CDR2 FQGTGA, per germline. Trimming took 5 bases from V and 2 from J; bases not matched to a gene: 8. This chain's CDR3 is CASSVDRGPENTEAFF. Written as DNA, the CDR3 is TGTGCCAGCAGCGTCGACAGGGGGCCGGAAAACACTGAAGCTTTCTTT.

The chain combines TRBV7-2 with TRBJ1-6, with D uncertain. V was clipped by 2 bases and J by 3 bases, with 8 bases between them. Germline loops: CDR1 SGHTA, CDR2 FQGNSA. The CDR3 spans 15 residues. DNA for the CDR3: TGTGCCAGCAGCTTACGGGATATCTATAATTCACCCCTCCACTTT. Amino acid sequence: CASSLRDIYNSPLHF.

This sequence joins TRBV24-1 and TRBJ2-2; D uncertain. The CDR3 is 14 amino acids. Germline V gene lookup returns CDR1 KGHDR and CDR2 SFDVKD. Trimming removed 4 bases from V and 8 bases from J, with 13 bases in between. CDR3 nucleotides: TGTGCCACCAGTGAGGATACTCTGGCGGGGGAGCTGTTTTTT. Protein: CATSEDTLAGELFF.

Only a few counts were recorded for this clonotype. This sequence joins TRBV12-3 or TRBV12-4 and TRBJ1-1; tentatively, D is TRBD1 (6 bases). The CDR3 consists of 15 residues. The V and J ends lost 7 bases and 1 base respectively, with 16 bases between them. The CDR3 nucleotides are TGTGCCAGCACTAATCGCGCCAGGGGGAACACTGAAGCTTTCTTT. It specifies CASTNRARGNTEAFF.

The rearrangement links TRBV4-1 to TRBJ1-2; 9 nucleotides agree with TRBD1. J lost 5 bases, V lost 6 bases, and 10 bases had no gene match. The CDR3 has 15 amino acids. Germline V gene sequence: CDR1 MGHRA, CDR2 YSYEKL. DNA of the CDR3: TGCGCCAGCAGTCAGACCGGGACAGGGTCTTATGGCTACACCTTC. Its protein is CASSQTGTGSYGYTF.

The genes are TRBV7-9 and TRBJ2-5, with D tentatively TRBD1 (6 bases). Trimming stripped 0 bases from V and 0 bases from J, with 8 bases between. CDR1 SEHNR and CDR2 FQNEAQ come from the germline V gene (reference sequence). This CDR3 is 15 amino acids long. This CDR3 reads CASSLAGQNQETQYF. The CDR3 nucleotides read TGTGCCAGCAGCTTAGCCGGACAGAACCAAGAGACCCAGTACTTC.

This clonotype was detected only once. One base away lies a much larger clone, so this may be a sequencing read error. The chain uses TRBV3-1 and TRBJ1-6; 8 positions agree with TRBD1. The CDR3 runs 14 residues. The germline V gene has CDR1 LGHDT and CDR2 YNNKEL (reference sequence). CDR3 region: CASSKTGDNPPLHF. DNA for the CDR3: TGTGCCAGCAGCAAGACAGGGGATAATCCACCCCTCCACTTT.

This clonotype was detected many times. The chain couples TRBV27 to TRBJ2-2, with D possibly TRBD1 on 6 matching bases. This CDR3 is built from 14 residues. With 5 bases removed from V and 7 bases from J, the gap between germline ends came to 14 bases. Per germline, CDR1 MNHEY and CDR2 SMNVEV (reference sequence). In DNA, the CDR3 is TGTGCCAGCAGTCCGGGGACAAATATCGGGGAGCTGTTTTTT. This translates into CASSPGTNIGELFF.

This clonotype was seen ten or more times. This chain joins TRBV7-6 and TRBJ2-7; TRBD1 matches 12 bases. The V segment lost 5 bases and the J segment 4 bases; nucleotides outside the gene matches: 6. Germline CDR1 reads SGHVS; CDR2 reads FNYEAQ. The CDR3 covers 15 residues. This CDR3 is CASSPGTGGFYEQYF. CDR3 nucleotides: TGTGCCAGCAGCCCCGGGACAGGGGGCTTTTACGAGCAGTACTTC.

This clonotype was counted at least ten times. V usage is TRBV15 and J usage is TRBJ1-4; D is perhaps TRBD1 (6 bases). V dropped 5 bases and J dropped 10 bases, with 17 bases sitting between them. This CDR3 is built from 14 residues. CDR1 is LNHNV, CDR2 YYDKDF, per germline (reference sequence). The CDR3, as DNA: TGTGCCACCAGCTCCTCCTCACAGGGCCGAAAACTGTTTTTT. Amino acids: CATSSSSQGRKLFF.

Many counts were recorded for this clonotype. This sequence joins TRBV28 and TRBJ2-5, with 8 bases identical to TRBD2. V lost 4 bases and J lost 0; bases outside the gene matches: 7. This CDR3 region has 16 residues. The germline CDR1 and CDR2 sequences are MDHEN and SYDVKM. The CDR3 nucleotides read TGTGCCAGCAGTTCGGGGGGGCCGCAATACCAAGAGACCCAGTACTTC. It codes for CASSSGGPQYQETQYF.

The V and J genes are TRBV9 and TRBJ1-1; TRBD1 aligns across 7 bases. V was clipped by 4 bases and J by 3 bases; unmatched bases: 6. This CDR3 region has 14 residues. Germline V gene data show CDR1 as SGDLS and CDR2 as YYNGEE. CDR3 loop: CASSSGGTDTEAFF. CDR3 DNA sequence: TGTGCCAGCAGCTCAGGGGGAACTGACACTGAAGCTTTCTTT.

V and J are TRBV7-6 and TRBJ2-7; the D gene is possibly TRBD1 (6 bases). CDR3 length: 14 amino acids. V was shortened by 1 base and J by 5 bases, with 12 bases between the two germline ends. Germline CDR1 and CDR2: SGHVS and FNYEAQ. CDR3 in amino acids: CASSLGPTGDEQYF. CDR3 nucleotides: TGTGCCAGCAGCTTAGGGCCGACAGGCGACGAGCAGTACTTC. The full variable domain, rest sourced from reference TRBV7-6 and TRBJ2-7, is GAGVSQSPRYKVTKRGQDVALRCDPISGHVSLYWYRQALGQGPEFLTYFNYEAQQDKSGLPNDRFSAERPEGSISTLTIQRTEQRDSAMYRCASSLGPTGDEQYFGPGTRLTVT.

This clonotype was seen many times. V is TRBV24-1 and J is TRBJ2-7; no clear D. Germline-derived CDR1 and CDR2 are KGHDR and SFDVKD. Trimming removed 4 bases from V and 4 bases from J, with 4 bases in between. This CDR3 comprises 11 residues. The CDR3 loop reads CATSDGYEQYF. In nucleotides, the CDR3 is TGTGCCACCAGTGACGGATACGAGCAGTACTTC.

This clonotype was detected many times. V is TRBV12-3 or TRBV12-4 and J is TRBJ1-2, with TRBD1 matching over 11 bases. The J segment lost 5 bases and the V segment lost 5 bases, leaving 7 bases of the junction unmatched. The CDR3 length is 15 residues. CDR3 residues: CASSPRTGGGYGYTF. The CDR3 bases are TGTGCCAGCAGTCCACGGACAGGGGGCGGATATGGCTACACCTTC.

This chain uses TRBV30 with TRBJ1-1; 7 nucleotides line up with TRBD1. CDR3 length equals 13 residues. Germline loops: CDR1 GTSNPN, CDR2 SVGIG (reference sequence). The V gene end was trimmed by 5 bases and the J gene end by 0 bases; junction bases not matched to a gene: 3. The CDR3 loop is CAWWTGLNTEAFF. The CDR3 nucleotides read TGTGCCTGGTGGACAGGATTGAACACTGAAGCTTTCTTT.

This clonotype was counted between two and nine times. CDR3 sequence: CASSLGPTDTQYF. CDR3 nucleotide sequence: TGTGCCAGCAGTTTAGGACCCACAGATACGCAGTATTTT. The chain joins TRBV27 to TRBJ2-3; D is undetermined. Germline values: CDR1 MNHEY, CDR2 SMNVEV (reference sequence). CDR3 length: 13 amino acids. The V end lost 2 bases, the J end lost 2 bases, and 5 bases lay between the germline ends.

The chain uses TRBV19 and TRBJ1-4; 7 bases map to TRBD1. The CDR3 totals 16 residues. V lost 4 bases and J lost 8; bases outside the gene matches: 13. Germline V lookup: CDR1 LNHDA, CDR2 SQIVND (reference sequence). CDR3 sequence: CASSTTGTAAGEKLFF. CDR3 bases: TGTGCCAGTAGTACGACCGGGACAGCCGCCGGGGAAAAACTGTTTTTT. The whole variable domain, filled in from reference TRBV19 and TRBJ1-4, reads DGGITQSPKYLFRKEGQNVTLSCEQNLNHDAMYWYRQDPGQGLRLIYYSQIVNDFQKGDIAEGYSVSREKKESFPLTVTSAQKNPTAFYLCASSTTGTAAGEKLFFGSGTQLSVL.

The V call is TRBV20-1, the J call TRBJ2-3; D unclear. The CDR3 covers 13 residues. Trimming took 1 base from V and 2 from J, leaving 7 bases between them. Germline V gives CDR1 DFQATT, CDR2 SNEGSKA (reference sequence). The CDR3 sequence: CSARGAYTDTQYF. The CDR3 DNA sequence: TGCAGTGCTAGAGGGGCTTACACAGATACGCAGTATTTT.